Shown below are 23 T cell receptor beta chains from a single sample sequenced in a study of blood T cell repertoires in COVID-19. Data came from immunoSEQ multiplex PCR; TCRdb stores just in-frame clones and leaves some out. This table has over 90,000 clones, over 75% appearing once. Sequenced sample: peripheral blood. All receptors come from a human donor in a cohort sampled during active or convalescent COVID-19.

This sequence joins TRBV24-1 and TRBJ2-6, with TRBD1 matching 9 bases. After removal of 0 bases from V and 3 bases from J, the junction contained 8 bases not matched to a gene. The CDR3 consists of 19 residues. Per the germline V gene, CDR1 is KGHDR and CDR2 is SFDVKD. The CDR3 protein is CATSDLPRDRVSGANVLTF. The CDR3 DNA sequence: TGTGCCACCAGTGATTTGCCCCGGGACAGGGTAAGTGGGGCCAACGTCCTGACTTTC.

The gene calls are TRBV23-1 and TRBJ1-6; D might be TRBD1 (5 bases). TRBV23-1 is filed as an ORF, its function uncertain. Trimming removed 2 bases at V and 8 bases at J, with 10 bases between. The CDR3 contains 14 residues. The CDR3 DNA reads as TGCGCCAGCAGTCAAAGGGGTGGGGATTCACCCCTCCACTTT. Translating it yields CASSQRGGDSPLHF.

This chain uses TRBV7-6 with TRBJ1-6, with 7 bases fitting TRBD1. Losses at the gene ends were 5 bases for V and 7 bases for J; bases not matched to a gene: 5. The CDR3 has 14 amino acids. Germline CDR1 and CDR2: SGHVS and FNYEAQ. CDR3 in amino acids: CASSRGTANSPLHF. The CDR3 coding sequence is TGTGCCAGCAGCCGAGGGACAGCCAATTCACCCCTCCACTTT.

This clone was seen a single time. This chain links TRBV6-5 with TRBJ2-5; no clear D. Germline assignment: CDR1 MNHEY and CDR2 SVGAGI. V lost 7 bases, J lost 3 bases, and 6 bases lay in between. This CDR3 is built from 11 residues. CDR3 loop: CASTAEETQYF. CDR3 coding DNA: TGTGCCAGCACTGCAGAAGAGACCCAGTACTTC.

There are many counts of this clone. The chain employs TRBV6-6 and TRBJ1-5; 7 bases agree with TRBD1. With V trimmed by 5 bases and J by 6 bases, 13 bases remained unmatched. Looked up from germline, CDR1 is MNHNY and CDR2 is SVGAGI (reference sequence). This CDR3 is built from 16 residues. CDR3 sequence: CASSLFEGALGQPQHF. In nucleotides, the CDR3 is TGTGCCAGCAGTCTTTTTGAGGGGGCGCTTGGTCAGCCCCAGCATTTT.

The rearrangement uses TRBV5-6 and TRBJ2-7, with 7 nucleotides matching TRBD1. The CDR3 spans 14 residues. The germline gives CDR1 SGHDT, CDR2 YYEEEE. After removal of 2 bases from V and 1 base from J, the junction contained 3 bases not matched to a gene. The CDR3: CASSFWDRSYEQYF. CDR3 coding DNA: TGTGCCAGCAGCTTCTGGGACAGATCCTACGAGCAGTACTTC.

This chain connects TRBV18 to TRBJ2-3, with TRBD1 matching 12 bases. Germline CDR1 KGHSH, CDR2 LQKENI. This CDR3 spans 15 amino acids. J gave up 5 bases and V 5 bases, and 5 bases lay outside the gene matches. The CDR3 DNA reads as TGTGCCAGCTCAAGGGACAGGGGGCTTGTAGATACGCAGTATTTT. Translated, it gives CASSRDRGLVDTQYF.

The chain is built from TRBV12-3 or TRBV12-4 and TRBJ1-1, with D possibly being TRBD1 (5 bases). V was shortened by 7 bases and J by 4 bases, with 13 bases between the two germline ends. This CDR3 region has 13 residues. Here the CDR3 DNA reads TGTGCCAGCAATATGGGTCAGGGCACTGAAGCTTTCTTT. Protein product: CASNMGQGTEAFF.

The V gene is TRBV15, the J gene TRBJ2-5; possible D gene TRBD1, 6 bases. Between the trimmed V and J ends, which lost 0 bases and 5 bases, there was a span of 7 bases. Germline CDR1 LNHNV, CDR2 YYDKDF (reference sequence). The CDR3 length is 13 residues. CDR3 in amino acids: CATSRERGETQYF. As DNA, the CDR3 is TGTGCCACCAGCAGAGAAAGGGGGGAGACCCAGTACTTC. The complete variable domain, with remaining parts taken from reference TRBV15 and TRBJ2-5, reads DAMVIQNPRYQVTQFGKPVTLSCSQTLNHNVMYWYQQKSSQAPKLLFHYYDKDFNNEADTPDNFQSRRPNTSFCFLDIRSPGLGDTAMYLCATSRERGETQYFGPGTRLLVL.

The chain is built from TRBV5-1 and TRBJ2-7; 7 nucleotides line up with TRBD2. J was trimmed by 3 bases and V by 4 bases; bases with no gene match: 4. CDR3 length: 13 residues. From germline, CDR1 is SGHRS and CDR2 YFSETQ. CDR3 sequence: CASSPAGLYEQYF. The CDR3 DNA is TGCGCCAGCAGCCCAGCGGGGCTCTACGAGCAGTACTTC.

The V gene is TRBV7-2, the J gene TRBJ2-2; TRBD2 agrees at 7 bases. The germline CDR1 and CDR2 sequences are SGHTA and FQGNSA. J lost 6 bases, V lost 5 bases, and 9 bases had no gene match. This CDR3 is 15 amino acids long. The DNA for the CDR3 is TGTGCCAGCAGCATAACGACTAGCAGGGCCGGGGAGCTGTTTTTT. Translation: CASSITTSRAGELFF. Filled out from reference TRBV7-2 and TRBJ2-2, the complete variable domain reads GAGVSQSPSNKVTEKGKDVELRCDPISGHTALYWYRQSLGQGLEFLIYFQGNSAPDKSGLPSDRFSAERTGGSVSTLTIQRTQQEDSAVYLCASSITTSRAGELFFGEGSRLTVL.

The gene calls are TRBV6-5 and TRBJ2-2, with 7 nucleotides matching TRBD1. V was pared by 6 bases and J by 8 bases, with 9 bases of the junction left unmatched. Per the germline V gene, CDR1 is MNHEY and CDR2 is SVGAGI. This CDR3 is 14 amino acids long. CDR3 sequence reads: CASRAVTGLGELFF. The CDR3 DNA reads as TGTGCCAGCAGAGCTGTGACAGGGTTGGGGGAGCTGTTTTTT.

V usage is TRBV19 and J usage is TRBJ1-1; no reliable D call. Trimming took 4 bases from V and 1 from J, leaving 10 bases between them. CDR3 length: 14 amino acids. Germline loops: CDR1 LNHDA, CDR2 SQIVND (reference sequence). DNA for the CDR3: TGTGCCAGTAGTAGCACTGAGGGGAACACTGAAGCTTTCTTT. This gives the protein CASSSTEGNTEAFF.

This clone was observed once. The CDR3 bases are TGTGCCAGCTCACCAAGGGGCAGGCCCGCGAACACCGGGGAGCTGTTTTTT. The encoded protein is CASSPRGRPANTGELFF. The V gene is TRBV18, the J gene TRBJ2-2; weak D call: TRBD1 (5 bases). Trimming pared 2 bases from V and 0 bases from J, leaving 13 bases between. This CDR3 is built from 17 residues. Germline V gene sequence: CDR1 KGHSH, CDR2 LQKENI.

The V gene is TRBV27, the J gene TRBJ1-1; D possibly corresponds to TRBD1 (5 bases). The CDR3 spans 14 residues. Germline V lookup: CDR1 MNHEY, CDR2 SMNVEV (reference sequence). V was pared by 6 bases and J by 1 base, with 12 bases between. The CDR3 here is CASSPGSRNTEAFF. The CDR3 bases are TGTGCCAGCAGCCCAGGGTCTAGGAACACTGAAGCTTTCTTT.

This chain connects TRBV4-2 to TRBJ1-1; the D is unclear. CDR1 and CDR2 from the germline V gene are LGHNA and YNFKEQ. CDR3 size: 14 residues. Trimming left V 2 bases short and J 3 bases short, with 10 bases between. CDR3 sequence (DNA): TGTGCCAGCAGCCAAAGGACTGATTACACTGAAGCTTTCTTT. Translation: CASSQRTDYTEAFF.

This chain links TRBV19 with TRBJ2-7, with 9 nucleotides matching TRBD1. The CDR3 extends over 14 amino acids. Germline assignment: CDR1 LNHDA and CDR2 SQIVND (reference sequence). The V gene end was trimmed by 9 bases and the J gene end by 6 bases; junction bases not matched to a gene: 12. The DNA for the CDR3 is TGTGCCAGCTCGGTGAGACAGGGGGTTGTCGAGCAGTACTTC. As protein: CASSVRQGVVEQYF.

As DNA, the CDR3 is TGTGCCAGCAGCAAAGAAGTGGCCTTCCTCCCCGGGGAGCTGTTTTTT. It yields the protein CASSKEVAFLPGELFF. This chain uses TRBV7-9 with TRBJ2-2; no definite D call. This CDR3 has 16 amino acids. V lost 5 bases and J 6 bases, leaving 19 bases between the germline ends. Germline-derived CDR1 and CDR2 are SEHNR and FQNEAQ (reference sequence). Filled out from reference TRBV7-9 and TRBJ2-2, the complete variable domain reads DTGVSQNPRHKITKRGQNVTFRCDPISEHNRLYWYRQTLGQGPEFLTYFQNEAQLEKSRLLSDRFSAERPKGSFSTLEIQRTEQGDSAMYLCASSKEVAFLPGELFFGEGSRLTVL.

The CDR3 sequence: CSVEYADEQFF. The DNA for the CDR3 is TGCAGCGTTGAGTATGCGGATGAGCAGTTCTTC. The rearrangement links TRBV29-1 to TRBJ2-1, with D unclear. Trimming took off 3 bases at V and 8 bases at J, with 8 bases between the two ends. The CDR3 sequence is 11 residues long. CDR1 and CDR2 (germline): SQVTM, ANQGSEA.

This clone showed up just a few times. The genes are TRBV6-6 and TRBJ2-7; tentatively, D is TRBD2 (5 bases). Germline CDR1 reads MNHNY; CDR2 reads SVGAGI (reference sequence). The length of the CDR3 is 16 residues. Between the trimmed V and J ends, which lost 6 bases and 5 bases, there was a span of 23 bases. The CDR3: CASSRPERAVVHEQYF. Written as DNA, the CDR3 is TGTGCCAGCAGCCGCCCCGAGAGGGCTGTTGTCCACGAGCAGTACTTC.

The V gene is TRBV7-2, the J gene TRBJ2-7, with 7 bases aligning to TRBD2. Unmatched junction bases numbered 2, after V lost 0 bases and J lost 0 bases. The CDR3 runs 15 residues. CDR1 SGHTA and CDR2 FQGNSA come from the germline V gene. CDR3: CASSLASGGSYEQYF. The CDR3 DNA reads TGTGCCAGCAGCTTAGCTTCGGGGGGCTCCTACGAGCAGTACTTC.

The genes are TRBV12-5 and TRBJ1-1; 11 bases fit TRBD1. The CDR3 covers 17 residues. Germline V gene lookup returns CDR1 LGHNT and CDR2 FRNRAP. The trim removed 3 bases at V and 3 bases at J, leaving 9 bases unmatched. DNA for the CDR3: TGTGCTAGTGGTTTTGGGACAGGGGGTTCTGTAGACACTGAAGCTTTCTTT. Translation gives CASGFGTGGSVDTEAFF.

This clone was seen only once. The genes are TRBV6-5 and TRBJ2-2; unclear D gene. CDR1 and CDR2 from the germline V gene are MNHEY and SVGAGI. The V end lost 7 bases, the J end lost 2 bases, and 8 bases lay between the germline ends. The CDR3 consists of 13 residues. The CDR3 sequence: CASKLPNTGELFF. DNA for the CDR3: TGTGCCAGCAAGCTGCCCAACACCGGGGAGCTGTTTTTT.